This passage covers 20 T cell receptor beta chains from one sample sequenced in a study of graft-versus-host responses after intestinal transplantation. Generated by immunoSEQ multiplex PCR, the TCRdb table keeps only in-frame clones and is missing some. Of about 94,000 clones listed, around nine tenths are singletons. Antigen specificity for these receptors is unknown. The sequencing used unstimulated CD8+ T cells sorted from spleen or lymph node cells, collected before intestinal transplant. These receptors came from a human donor who received an intestinal transplant.

This clone was observed a single time. This sequence joins TRBV11-3 and TRBJ2-7; D is unclear. Germline CDR1 and CDR2: SGHNT and YENEEA. Between the trimmed V and J ends, which lost 5 bases and 3 bases, there was a span of 11 bases. The CDR3 is 13 amino acids. The CDR3 spells CASSPSGGYEQYF. CDR3 in DNA: TGTGCCAGCAGCCCCAGTGGTGGCTACGAGCAGTACTTC.

J is TRBJ1-2 and V is TRBV4-2, with 7 bases fitting TRBD1. The CDR3 contains 15 residues. Germline CDR1 LGHNA, CDR2 YNFKEQ. V gave up 5 bases and J gave up 8 bases; unmatched junction bases: 14. The CDR3 region is CASSEQTGPVQGYTF. The CDR3 nucleotides read TGTGCCAGCAGCGAGCAGACAGGGCCGGTGCAGGGCTACACCTTC.

This chain uses TRBV20-1 with TRBJ2-5, with D perhaps TRBD1 (5 bases). Germline V gene data show CDR1 as DFQATT and CDR2 as SNEGSKA (reference sequence). Trimming shortened V by 8 bases and J by 10 bases, and 17 bases separated the two germline ends. The CDR3 covers 11 residues. In DNA, the CDR3 is TGCAGTCCCCACTCCAGGGTTAGCCAGTACTTC. Its translation is CSPHSRVSQYF.

J is TRBJ2-3 and V is TRBV5-1; TRBD2 matches 11 bases. The CDR3 sequence is 15 residues long. V lost 2 bases, J lost 6 bases, and 5 bases stayed unmatched. Germline-derived CDR1 and CDR2 are SGHRS and YFSETQ. CDR3 DNA sequence: TGCGCCAGCAGCTTAGATAGCGGGGGGGCTGATACGCAGTATTTT. Protein product: CASSLDSGGADTQYF. The variable domain in full, completed from reference TRBV5-1 and TRBJ2-3, reads KAGVTQTPRYLIKTRGQQVTLSCSPISGHRSVSWYQQTPGQGLQFLFEYFSETQRNKGNFPGRFSGRQFSNSRSEMNVSTLELGDSALYLCASSLDSGGADTQYFGPGTRLTVL.

This clone has more than one count but fewer than ten. This chain uses TRBV29-1 with TRBJ1-1; D remains ambiguous. The CDR3 extends over 14 amino acids. The V end lost 3 bases, the J end lost 1 base, and 12 bases lay between the germline ends. CDR1 and CDR2 (germline): SQVTM, ANQGSEA. The CDR3 nucleotides read TGCAGCGTTGATTTCTGGCGGGAGAACACTGAAGCTTTCTTT. Translated: CSVDFWRENTEAFF.

This clone showed up just once. The rearrangement links TRBV6-5 to TRBJ1-2; TRBD1 aligns across 7 bases. With 0 bases clipped from V and 4 bases from J, the junction kept 8 bases outside the gene matches. The germline CDR1 and CDR2 sequences are MNHEY and SVGAGI. CDR3 length equals 16 residues. CDR3 DNA sequence: TGTGCCAGCAGTTACTCCCCGGACAGGTCGTCCTATGGCTACACCTTC. Residues: CASSYSPDRSSYGYTF.

This chain links TRBV19 with TRBJ1-5; D perhaps matches TRBD1 (6 bases). The CDR3 sequence is 16 residues long. Trimming removed 5 bases from V and 4 bases from J, with 18 bases in between. Looked up from germline, CDR1 is LNHDA and CDR2 is SQIVND (reference sequence). DNA of the CDR3: TGTGCCAGTAGTTCCCAGGGGCCTATTCCGAATCAGCCCCAGCATTTT. This gives the protein CASSSQGPIPNQPQHF.

The CDR3 sequence: CASSLAGETYGYTF. In nucleotides, the CDR3 is TGTGCCAGCAGCTTAGCGGGGGAGACCTATGGCTACACCTTC. V usage is TRBV11-2 and J usage is TRBJ1-2; tentatively, D is TRBD1 (5 bases). This CDR3 spans 14 amino acids. Germline CDR1 SGHAT, CDR2 FQNNGV. V lost 1 base and J lost 4, with 10 bases in between. Looking up the rest from reference TRBV11-2 and TRBJ1-2 gives the full variable domain: EAGVAQSPRYKIIEKRQSVAFWCNPISGHATLYWYQQILGQGPKLLIQFQNNGVVDDSQLPKDRFSAERLKGVDSTLKIQPAKLEDSAVYLCASSLAGETYGYTFGSGTRLTVV.

This sequence joins TRBV28 and TRBJ1-5; tentatively, D is TRBD1 (5 bases). Per germline, CDR1 MDHEN and CDR2 SYDVKM. The CDR3 runs 14 residues. V was trimmed by 6 bases and J by 7 bases, leaving 16 bases between them. Here the CDR3 DNA reads TGTGCCAGCAGCCTCAGGGTAAGGGGACAGCCCCAGCATTTT. Protein product: CASSLRVRGQPQHF.

The chain employs TRBV4-3 and TRBJ2-7, with 7 bases fitting TRBD1. CDR3 length: 17 amino acids. V gave up 0 bases and J gave up 0 bases; unmatched junction bases: 8. Germline V gene lookup returns CDR1 LGHNA and CDR2 YSLEER. CDR3 nucleotides: TGCGCCAGCAGCCAAGATTATTTGGCAGGGGGCTCCTACGAGCAGTACTTC. Protein sequence: CASSQDYLAGGSYEQYF.

The chain uses TRBV4-3 and TRBJ2-3; 9 nucleotides line up with TRBD1. CDR1 is LGHNA, CDR2 YSLEER, per germline. The CDR3 is made up of 16 amino acids. Trimming took 1 base from V and 5 from J; bases not matched to a gene: 7. The CDR3 sequence: CASSQANRGRRDTQYF. In DNA form, the CDR3 reads TGCGCCAGCAGCCAAGCCAACAGGGGGCGCAGAGATACGCAGTATTTT.

The genes are TRBV4-1 and TRBJ2-1; TRBD2 is a possible D gene (5 bases). This CDR3 region has 16 residues. V was trimmed by 0 bases and J by 5 bases, leaving 14 bases between them. The germline gives CDR1 MGHRA, CDR2 YSYEKL. The CDR3: CASSQDWRTLNNEQFF. The CDR3 coding sequence is TGCGCCAGCAGCCAAGATTGGAGGACTTTAAACAATGAGCAGTTCTTC.

This chain links TRBV10-3 with TRBJ2-7; 7 nucleotides agree with TRBD1. J lost 5 bases, V lost 5 bases, and 6 bases had no gene match. The CDR3 has 13 residues. Germline V gene lookup returns CDR1 ENHRY and CDR2 SYGVKD. CDR3 protein: CAISWDSVNEQYF. The CDR3 region has the DNA TGTGCCATCAGTTGGGACAGCGTCAACGAGCAGTACTTC.

CDR3: CASRVTGFTEAFF. CDR3 coding DNA: TGTGCCAGCAGGGTGACAGGGTTCACTGAAGCTTTCTTT. The chain links TRBV27 to TRBJ1-1; 7 bases match TRBD1. The V segment lost 6 bases and the J segment 4 bases; nucleotides outside the gene matches: 5. The CDR3 consists of 13 residues. The germline V gene encodes CDR1 MNHEY and CDR2 SMNVEV (reference sequence).

V usage is TRBV7-8 and J usage is TRBJ2-7; 8 bases fit TRBD2. V shed 1 base, J shed 4 bases, and the junction held 6 bases outside the gene matches. This CDR3 is built from 15 residues. Per germline, CDR1 SGHVS and CDR2 FQNEAQ. In DNA form, the CDR3 reads TGTGCCAGCAGCTTAGGTACCGGGGGGGCGTACGAGCAGTACTTC. This codes for CASSLGTGGAYEQYF.

The rearrangement links TRBV7-9 to TRBJ2-7; 11 bases fit TRBD1. The length of the CDR3 is 15 residues. V gave up 5 bases and J gave up 3 bases; unmatched junction bases: 6. Per germline, CDR1 SEHNR and CDR2 FQNEAQ (reference sequence). CDR3 amino acids: CASSRKDRGLYEQYF. The CDR3 nucleotides read TGTGCCAGCAGCCGTAAGGACAGGGGGCTCTACGAGCAGTACTTC.

V usage is TRBV19 and J usage is TRBJ2-7, with a tentative D call TRBD2 (6 bases). V was shortened by 1 base and J by 7 bases, with 14 bases between the two germline ends. Germline CDR1 and CDR2: LNHDA and SQIVND (reference sequence). The CDR3 has 14 amino acids. CDR3 sequence (DNA): TGTGCCAGTAGTATAGGTGGTCGAGGAGGGGAGCAGTACTTC. This encodes CASSIGGRGGEQYF.

This clone was picked up one time. The J gene is TRBJ2-7, the V gene TRBV5-4; TRBD1 might be the D (6 bases). This CDR3 spans 14 amino acids. The V gene lost 4 bases and the J gene lost 3 bases, with 14 bases spanning the gap. CDR1 SGHNT and CDR2 YYREEE come from the germline V gene (reference sequence). CDR3 nucleotides: TGTGCCAGCAGCCCTGGGCGAGGGGGCTACGAGCAGTACTTC. As protein: CASSPGRGGYEQYF.

The chain combines TRBV4-1 with TRBJ2-7; 9 bases are shared with TRBD2. The CDR3 extends over 14 amino acids. J lost 2 bases, V lost 4 bases, and 3 bases had no gene match. Germline values: CDR1 MGHRA, CDR2 YSYEKL. The chain's CDR3 is CASSPREGPYEQYF. The CDR3 bases are TGCGCCAGCAGCCCGCGGGAGGGCCCCTACGAGCAGTACTTC.

The V call is TRBV27, the J call TRBJ1-1; D gene unclear. This CDR3 comprises 15 residues. V shed 5 bases and J shed 0 bases, with 13 bases lying between them. The V gene's germline CDR1 is MNHEY and CDR2 SMNVEV (reference sequence). CDR3 DNA sequence: TGTGCCAGCAGTAGTTCAGGTCAGATGAACACTGAAGCTTTCTTT. This codes for CASSSSGQMNTEAFF.